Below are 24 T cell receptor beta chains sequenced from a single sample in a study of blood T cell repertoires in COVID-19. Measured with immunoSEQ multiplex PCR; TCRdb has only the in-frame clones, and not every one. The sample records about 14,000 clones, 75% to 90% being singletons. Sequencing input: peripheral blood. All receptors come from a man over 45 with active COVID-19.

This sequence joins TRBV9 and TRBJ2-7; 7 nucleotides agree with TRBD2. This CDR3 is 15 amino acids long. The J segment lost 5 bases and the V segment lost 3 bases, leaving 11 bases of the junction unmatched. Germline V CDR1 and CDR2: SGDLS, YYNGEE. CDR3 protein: CASSAAGDSLDEQYF. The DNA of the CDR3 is TGTGCCAGCAGCGCCGCGGGGGATTCTTTAGACGAGCAGTACTTC.

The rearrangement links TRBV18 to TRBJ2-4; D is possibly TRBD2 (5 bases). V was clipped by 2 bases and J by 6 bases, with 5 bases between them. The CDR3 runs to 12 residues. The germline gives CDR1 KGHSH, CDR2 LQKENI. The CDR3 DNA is TGTGCCAGCTCACCAGGGAGAAACATTCAGTACTTC. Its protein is CASSPGRNIQYF.

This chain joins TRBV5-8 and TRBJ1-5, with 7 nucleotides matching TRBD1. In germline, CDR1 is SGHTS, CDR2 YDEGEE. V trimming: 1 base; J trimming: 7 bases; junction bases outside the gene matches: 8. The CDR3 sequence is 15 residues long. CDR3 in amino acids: CASSLKQGVGQPQHF. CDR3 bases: TGTGCCAGCAGCTTGAAGCAGGGGGTAGGGCAGCCCCAGCATTTT.

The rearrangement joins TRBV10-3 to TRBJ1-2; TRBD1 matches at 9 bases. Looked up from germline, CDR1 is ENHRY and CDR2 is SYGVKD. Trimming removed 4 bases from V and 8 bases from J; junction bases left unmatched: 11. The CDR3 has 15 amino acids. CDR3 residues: CAISGSGTGFGGYTF. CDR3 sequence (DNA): TGTGCCATCAGTGGCTCCGGGACAGGGTTTGGGGGCTACACCTTC.

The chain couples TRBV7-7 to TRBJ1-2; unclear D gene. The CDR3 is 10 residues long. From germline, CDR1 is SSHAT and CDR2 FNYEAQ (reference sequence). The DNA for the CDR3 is TGTGCGAGGCGAGGCTATGGCTACACCTTC. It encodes CARRGYGYTF.

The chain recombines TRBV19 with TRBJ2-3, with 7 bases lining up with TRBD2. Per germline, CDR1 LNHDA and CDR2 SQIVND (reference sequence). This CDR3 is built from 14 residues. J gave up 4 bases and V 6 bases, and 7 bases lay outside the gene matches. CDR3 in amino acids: CASSSGGGPDTQYF. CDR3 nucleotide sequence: TGTGCCAGTAGCTCTGGGGGGGGTCCAGATACGCAGTATTTT.

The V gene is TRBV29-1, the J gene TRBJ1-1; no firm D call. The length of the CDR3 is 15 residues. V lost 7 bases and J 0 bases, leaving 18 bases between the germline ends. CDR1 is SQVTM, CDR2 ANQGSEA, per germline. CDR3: CSGKLGVKMNTEAFF. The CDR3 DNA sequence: TGCAGCGGGAAATTGGGAGTCAAAATGAACACTGAAGCTTTCTTT.

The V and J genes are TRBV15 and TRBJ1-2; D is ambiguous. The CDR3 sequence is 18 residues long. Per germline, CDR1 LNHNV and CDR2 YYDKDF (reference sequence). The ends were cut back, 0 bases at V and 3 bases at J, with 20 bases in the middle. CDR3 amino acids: CATSRDRPDPRRDYGYTF. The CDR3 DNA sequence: TGTGCCACCAGCAGAGATCGACCGGATCCAAGGCGGGACTATGGCTACACCTTC.

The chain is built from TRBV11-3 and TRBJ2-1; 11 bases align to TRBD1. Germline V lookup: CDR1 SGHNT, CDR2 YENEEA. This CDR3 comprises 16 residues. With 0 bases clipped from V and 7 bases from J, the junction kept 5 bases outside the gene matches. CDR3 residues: CASSLEGQGARNEQFF. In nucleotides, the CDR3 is TGTGCCAGCAGCTTAGAAGGACAGGGGGCGAGGAATGAGCAGTTCTTC.

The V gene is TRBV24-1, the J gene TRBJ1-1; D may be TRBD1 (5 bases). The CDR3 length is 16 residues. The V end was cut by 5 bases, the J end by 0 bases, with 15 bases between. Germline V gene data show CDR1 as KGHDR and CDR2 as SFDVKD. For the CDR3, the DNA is TGTGCCACCAGTGCCCTCCAGGGTACAGTGAACACTGAAGCTTTCTTT. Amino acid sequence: CATSALQGTVNTEAFF.

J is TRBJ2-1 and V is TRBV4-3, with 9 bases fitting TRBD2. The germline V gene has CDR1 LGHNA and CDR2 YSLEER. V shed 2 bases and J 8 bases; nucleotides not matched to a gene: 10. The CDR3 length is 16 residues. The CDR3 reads CASSQTAGGGVDEQFF. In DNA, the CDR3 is TGCGCCAGCAGCCAAACGGCGGGGGGGGGAGTCGATGAGCAGTTCTTC.

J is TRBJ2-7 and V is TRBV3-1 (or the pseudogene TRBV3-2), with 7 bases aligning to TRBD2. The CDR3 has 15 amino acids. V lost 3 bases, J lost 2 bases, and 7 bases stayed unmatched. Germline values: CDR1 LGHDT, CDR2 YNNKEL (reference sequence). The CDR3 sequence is CASSHRGDYPYEQYF. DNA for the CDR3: TGTGCCAGCAGCCACCGCGGGGACTACCCCTACGAGCAGTACTTC.

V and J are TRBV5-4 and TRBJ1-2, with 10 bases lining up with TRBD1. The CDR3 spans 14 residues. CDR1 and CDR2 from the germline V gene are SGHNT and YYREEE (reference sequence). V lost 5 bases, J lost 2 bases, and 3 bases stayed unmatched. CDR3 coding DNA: TGTGCCAGCAGGAGGACAGGGGGGAACTATGGCTACACCTTC. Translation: CASRRTGGNYGYTF. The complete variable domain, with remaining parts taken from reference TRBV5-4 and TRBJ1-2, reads ETGVTQSPTHLIKTRGQQVTLRCSSQSGHNTVSWYQQALGQGPQFIFQYYREEENGRGNFPPRFSGLQFPNYSSELNVNALELDDSALYLCASRRTGGNYGYTFGSGTRLTVV.

The chain's CDR3 is CASSPRTGLGSNQPQHF. The CDR3 nucleotides are TGTGCCAGCAGCCCACGTACGGGACTAGGGAGCAATCAGCCCCAGCATTTT. This rearrangement joins TRBV7-2 to TRBJ1-5; weak D call: TRBD1 (5 bases). The V end lost 5 bases, the J end lost 1 base, and 18 bases lay between the germline ends. The CDR3 contains 17 residues. Germline V gene data show CDR1 as SGHTA and CDR2 as FQGNSA.

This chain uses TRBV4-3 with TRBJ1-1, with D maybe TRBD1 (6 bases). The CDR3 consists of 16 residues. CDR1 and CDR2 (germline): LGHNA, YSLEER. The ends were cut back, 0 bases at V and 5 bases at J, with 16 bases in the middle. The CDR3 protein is CASSQDYGQGYTEAFF. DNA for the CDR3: TGCGCCAGCAGCCAAGATTATGGTCAGGGGTATACTGAAGCTTTCTTT.

For the CDR3, the DNA is TGTGCCAGCAGGGCGGACAGGGCTGGAAACACCATATATTTT. This sequence encodes CASRADRAGNTIYF. This rearrangement joins TRBV2 to TRBJ1-3, with 8 bases identical to TRBD1. Germline CDR1 is SNHLY and CDR2 is FYNNEI. The CDR3 consists of 14 residues. After removal of 6 bases from V and 2 bases from J, the junction contained 3 bases not matched to a gene.

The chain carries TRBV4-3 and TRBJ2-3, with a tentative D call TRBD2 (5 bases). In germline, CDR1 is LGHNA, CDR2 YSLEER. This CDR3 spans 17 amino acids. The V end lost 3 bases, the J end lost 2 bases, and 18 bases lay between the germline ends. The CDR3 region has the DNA TGCGCCAGCAGCCAGGCCGTGACGGACTTAGACACAGATACGCAGTATTTT. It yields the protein CASSQAVTDLDTDTQYF.

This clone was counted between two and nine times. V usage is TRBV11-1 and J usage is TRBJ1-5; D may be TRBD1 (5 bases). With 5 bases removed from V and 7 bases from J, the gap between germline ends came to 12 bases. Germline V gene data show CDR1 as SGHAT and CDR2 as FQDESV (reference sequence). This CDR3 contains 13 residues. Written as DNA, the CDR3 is TGTGCCAGCAGCCCGAGGGGAGGGCAGCCCCAGCATTTT. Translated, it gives CASSPRGGQPQHF.

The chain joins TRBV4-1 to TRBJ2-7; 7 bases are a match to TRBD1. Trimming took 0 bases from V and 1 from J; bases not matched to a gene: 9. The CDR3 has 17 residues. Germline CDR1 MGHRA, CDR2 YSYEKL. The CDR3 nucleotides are TGCGCCAGCAGCCAAGATTCAGGACAGGCGGTATCCTACGAGCAGTACTTC. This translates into CASSQDSGQAVSYEQYF.

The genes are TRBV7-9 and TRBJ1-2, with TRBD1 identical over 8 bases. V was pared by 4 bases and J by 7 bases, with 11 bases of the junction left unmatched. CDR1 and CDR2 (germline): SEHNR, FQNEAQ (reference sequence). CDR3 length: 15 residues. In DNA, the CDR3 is TGTGCCAGCAGCTCGGGCCCGGACAGGGTCGTTGGCTACACCTTC. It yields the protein CASSSGPDRVVGYTF.

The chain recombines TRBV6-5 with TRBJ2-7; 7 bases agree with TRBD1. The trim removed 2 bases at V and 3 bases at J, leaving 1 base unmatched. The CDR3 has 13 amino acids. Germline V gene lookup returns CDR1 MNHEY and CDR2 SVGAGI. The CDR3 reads CASSYGDSYEQYF. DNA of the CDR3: TGTGCCAGCAGTTACGGGGACAGCTACGAGCAGTACTTC.

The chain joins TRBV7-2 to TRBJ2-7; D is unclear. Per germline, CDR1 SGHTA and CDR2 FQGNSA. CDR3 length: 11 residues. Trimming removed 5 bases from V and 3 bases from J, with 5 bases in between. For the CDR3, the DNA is TGTGCCAGCAGCAGCGACTACGAGCAGTACTTC. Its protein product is CASSSDYEQYF.

The CDR3 DNA follows: TGTGCCAGCAGTTATAGCGGGAGGGCCTACAATGAGCAGTTCTTC. It translates to CASSYSGRAYNEQFF. The rearrangement joins TRBV6-2 or TRBV6-3 to TRBJ2-1; 11 nucleotides match TRBD2. Trimming removed 3 bases from V and 2 bases from J; junction bases left unmatched: 0. This CDR3 has 15 amino acids. In germline, CDR1 is MNHEY, CDR2 SVGEGT.

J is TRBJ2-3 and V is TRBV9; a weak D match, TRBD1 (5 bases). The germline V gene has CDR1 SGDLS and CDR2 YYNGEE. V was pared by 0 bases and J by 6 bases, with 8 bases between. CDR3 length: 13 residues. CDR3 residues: CASSVAGLDTQYF. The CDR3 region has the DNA TGTGCCAGCAGCGTAGCAGGGTTGGATACGCAGTATTTT.